The 16 T cell receptor beta chains given below trace back to one sample, sequenced in a study of blood T cell repertoires in COVID-19. Measured with immunoSEQ multiplex PCR; TCRdb has only the in-frame clones, and not every one. Seen here are about 410,000 clones, 89% observed once, and the top ten hold roughly 1.6%. The sequencing sample was made of peripheral blood. The receptors originated from a woman between 40 and 55 years old with COVID-19, enrolled during active disease.

The rearrangement uses TRBV12-3 or TRBV12-4 and TRBJ1-1; D gene ambiguous. This CDR3 is built from 12 residues. V lost 3 bases, J lost 7 bases, and 9 bases lay in between. The DNA of the CDR3 is TGTGCCAGCAGTTTCTACAGCAATGAAGCTTTCTTT. Encoded protein: CASSFYSNEAFF.

The chain carries TRBV5-6 and TRBJ2-7, with TRBD1 matching 9 bases. This CDR3 has 15 amino acids. The junction had 7 bases not matched to a gene; V was cut back by 2 bases and J by 4 bases. Per the germline V gene, CDR1 is SGHDT and CDR2 is YYEEEE. DNA of the CDR3: TGTGCCAGCAGCTTTCTCGGGACAGGGAAGTACGAGCAGTACTTC. It specifies CASSFLGTGKYEQYF. The complete variable domain, with remaining parts taken from reference TRBV5-6 and TRBJ2-7, reads DAGVTQSPTHLIKTRGQQVTLRCSPKSGHDTVSWYQQALGQGPQFIFQYYEEEERQRGNFPDRFSGHQFPNYSSELNVNALLLGDSALYLCASSFLGTGKYEQYFGPGTRLTVT.

The chain recombines TRBV27 with TRBJ2-1; TRBD2 aligns across 10 bases. J lost 8 bases, V lost 2 bases, and 12 bases had no gene match. The CDR3 runs to 17 residues. Germline assignment: CDR1 MNHEY and CDR2 SMNVEV (reference sequence). CDR3 in amino acids: CASSLTPSGRWVDEQFF. CDR3 sequence (DNA): TGTGCCAGCAGTTTAACCCCTAGCGGGAGATGGGTCGATGAGCAGTTCTTC.

V and J are TRBV30 and TRBJ1-3; TRBD1 matches 8 bases. Germline loops: CDR1 GTSNPN, CDR2 SVGIG (reference sequence). With V trimmed by 5 bases and J by 2 bases, 2 bases remained unmatched. This CDR3 spans 13 amino acids. CDR3 DNA sequence: TGTGCCTGGGCGACAGGGGCTGGAAACACCATATATTTT. Its protein is CAWATGAGNTIYF.

The V and J genes are TRBV2 and TRBJ1-5; the match to TRBD1 covers 8 bases. V gave up 3 bases and J gave up 4 bases; unmatched junction bases: 2. The germline V gene has CDR1 SNHLY and CDR2 FYNNEI. The CDR3 has 14 amino acids. CDR3 nucleotides: TGTGCCAGCAGTGAGGGACAGGAAAATCAGCCCCAGCATTTT. Encoded protein: CASSEGQENQPQHF.

V gene TRBV7-2 combines with J gene TRBJ1-1, with 7 bases identical to TRBD1. CDR3 length equals 15 residues. The V gene end was trimmed by 4 bases and the J gene end by 0 bases; junction bases not matched to a gene: 5. Germline V gene sequence: CDR1 SGHTA, CDR2 FQGNSA. In nucleotides, the CDR3 is TGTGCCAGCAGCTGGGGACAGCTCCTGAACACTGAAGCTTTCTTT. Translated: CASSWGQLLNTEAFF.

V is TRBV7-8 and J is TRBJ2-7; TRBD2 matches 10 bases. Losses at the gene ends were 5 bases for V and 3 bases for J; bases not matched to a gene: 10. This CDR3 region has 16 residues. Germline V CDR1 and CDR2: SGHVS, FQNEAQ. CDR3 DNA sequence: TGTGCCAGCAGCCCCTTTCTAGCGGGAGAACTCTACGAGCAGTACTTC. This codes for CASSPFLAGELYEQYF. Looking up the rest from reference TRBV7-8 and TRBJ2-7 gives the full variable domain: GAGVSQSPRYKVAKRGQDVALRCDPISGHVSLFWYQQALGQGPEFLTYFQNEAQLDKSGLPSDRFFAERPEGSVSTLKIQRTQQEDSAVYLCASSPFLAGELYEQYFGPGTRLTVT.

V usage is TRBV2 and J usage is TRBJ1-4, with D hard to call. The CDR3 covers 14 residues. The germline V and J ends were trimmed by 8 bases and 4 bases, with 14 bases remaining between them. Germline assignment: CDR1 SNHLY and CDR2 FYNNEI. This chain's CDR3 is CASVRLLGNEKLFF. The CDR3, as DNA: TGTGCCAGCGTGCGTCTCCTTGGTAATGAAAAACTGTTTTTT.

This chain connects TRBV5-1 to TRBJ1-4; the D gene is possibly TRBD1 (6 bases). The CDR3 loop spans 15 amino acids. The germline V gene encodes CDR1 SGHRS and CDR2 YFSETQ. V lost 4 bases and J 8 bases, leaving 18 bases between the germline ends. The DNA for the CDR3 is TGCGCCAGCAGCCAAGCAGGGGCTTATGAAGAAAAACTGTTTTTT. Translating it yields CASSQAGAYEEKLFF.

CDR3 residues: CASSTGLDQPQHF. The CDR3 DNA is TGTGCCAGCAGCACAGGGTTGGATCAGCCCCAGCATTTT. The rearrangement uses TRBV6-2 or TRBV6-3 and TRBJ1-5, with a possible D match to TRBD1 (6 bases). The CDR3 is made up of 13 amino acids. Germline CDR1 and CDR2: MNHEY and SVGEGT. V was shortened by 6 bases and J by 5 bases, with 11 bases between the two germline ends.

The CDR3 DNA reads TGCGCCAGCAGCCAAGATACTGGGGCGGGCTACACCTTC. Translated, it gives CASSQDTGAGYTF. This chain uses TRBV4-3 with TRBJ1-2, with D perhaps TRBD1 (5 bases). V lost 0 bases, J lost 8 bases, and 10 bases lay in between. Germline loops: CDR1 LGHNA, CDR2 YSLEER. CDR3 length: 13 amino acids.

The chain combines TRBV27 with TRBJ1-6; 7 nucleotides match TRBD1. This CDR3 is built from 15 residues. After removal of 5 bases from V and 9 bases from J, the junction contained 10 bases not matched to a gene. CDR1 and CDR2 from the germline V gene are MNHEY and SMNVEV (reference sequence). The CDR3 here is CASSLRQGEGSPLHF. The CDR3 DNA is TGTGCCAGCAGTCTGCGACAGGGCGAGGGTTCACCCCTCCACTTT.

J is TRBJ2-7 and V is TRBV29-1; possible D gene TRBD2, 6 bases. Germline V gene lookup returns CDR1 SQVTM and CDR2 ANQGSEA. This CDR3 contains 11 residues. The V end lost 4 bases, the J end lost 6 bases, and 10 bases lay between the germline ends. CDR3 sequence reads: CSVGGLAEQYF. In DNA form, the CDR3 reads TGCAGCGTTGGGGGACTCGCCGAGCAGTACTTC.

The rearrangement uses TRBV7-2 and TRBJ2-1, with TRBD2 matching over 14 bases. J was trimmed by 9 bases and V by 5 bases; bases with no gene match: 6. CDR3 length: 15 residues. Germline lookup yields CDR1 SGHTA and CDR2 FQGNSA. CDR3 in DNA: TGTGCCAGCAGCACTCGACTAGCGGGGGGGCGTGAGCAGTTCTTC. Its translation: CASSTRLAGGREQFF.

As for this clone: Its ends do not fully match the called genes, so a read error is possible. The V call is TRBV7-7, the J call TRBJ2-1; 10 positions match TRBD2. This CDR3 has 15 amino acids. Germline CDR1 is SSHAT and CDR2 is FNYEAQ (reference sequence). DNA of the CDR3: TGTGCTAGCAGCTCCGGACTAGCGGACTACAATGAGCAGTTCTTC. Translating gives CASSSGLADYNEQFF.

This rearrangement joins TRBV28 to TRBJ2-1; TRBD2 agrees at 9 bases. In germline, CDR1 is MDHEN, CDR2 SYDVKM. The CDR3 spans 15 residues. Trimming cost V 4 bases and J 3 bases; bases outside gene matches: 4. CDR3 amino acids: CASSSRLAVYNEQFF. CDR3 bases: TGTGCCAGCAGTTCCCGACTAGCGGTCTACAATGAGCAGTTCTTC. Filled out from reference TRBV28 and TRBJ2-1, the complete variable domain reads DVKVTQSSRYLVKRTGEKVFLECVQDMDHENMFWYRQDPGLGLRLIYFSYDVKMKEKGDIPEGYSVSREKKERFSLILESASTNQTSMYLCASSSRLAVYNEQFFGPGTRLTVL.